This entry lists 5 T cell receptor beta chains sequenced from one sample in a study of CD8 T cells in Susac syndrome. The RNA, about 0.5 to 1 ug, was put through reverse transcription using random hexamers. MiXCR, applied by TCRdb to the immunoSEQ multiplex PCR reads, yields one record per CDR3 protein. The sample lists roughly 180,000 distinct CDR3 sequences, about 95% occurring once. The sample comprised CD4+ T cells from PBMCs. Receptors originate from a human donor with Susac syndrome.

The V call is TRBV5-4, the J call TRBJ1-1, with 7 bases identical to TRBD1. Trimming took 0 bases from V and 6 from J; bases not matched to a gene: 5. The CDR3 loop spans 14 amino acids. CDR1 and CDR2 (germline): SGHNT, YYREEE (reference sequence). The CDR3 loop is CASSLDRGWAEAFF. CDR3 nucleotide sequence: TGTGCCAGCAGCTTGGACAGGGGATGGGCTGAAGCTTTCTTT.

The CDR3: CASSYTGINQPQHF. CDR3 sequence (DNA): TGTGCCAGCAGCTATACAGGGATCAATCAGCCCCAGCATTTT. The chain joins TRBV7-9 to TRBJ1-5; tentatively, D is TRBD1 (6 bases). V shed 4 bases and J shed 3 bases, with 10 bases lying between them. The CDR3 is made up of 14 amino acids. Germline V gene data show CDR1 as SEHNR and CDR2 as FQNEAQ (reference sequence).

The J gene is TRBJ2-3, the V gene TRBV25-1; 8 bases are a match to TRBD2. Germline V gene data show CDR1 as MGHDK and CDR2 as SYGVNS. The V and J ends lost 6 bases and 0 bases, in that order; junction bases with no gene match: 5. CDR3 size: 15 residues. In DNA, the CDR3 is TGTGCCAGCAGCCTTGGCGGGGGGAGCACAGATACGCAGTATTTT. It translates to CASSLGGGSTDTQYF.

The chain recombines TRBV20-1 with TRBJ2-7; D is uncertain. The CDR3 contains 15 residues. Trimming pared 1 base from V and 2 bases from J, leaving 15 bases between. Germline V CDR1 and CDR2: DFQATT, SNEGSKA (reference sequence). Here the CDR3 DNA reads TGCAGTGCTAGAGCCCCTCGACGTCTCACCTACGAGCAGTACTTC. Its protein product is CSARAPRRLTYEQYF.

The CDR3 sequence: CAWSVLGGVQETQYF. CDR3 nucleotides: TGTGCCTGGAGTGTACTTGGCGGGGTCCAAGAGACCCAGTACTTC. The chain employs TRBV30 and TRBJ2-5; possible D gene TRBD2, 6 bases. The CDR3 sequence is 15 residues long. Germline lookup yields CDR1 GTSNPN and CDR2 SVGIG (reference sequence). V was shortened by 0 bases and J by 1 base, with 12 bases between the two germline ends.